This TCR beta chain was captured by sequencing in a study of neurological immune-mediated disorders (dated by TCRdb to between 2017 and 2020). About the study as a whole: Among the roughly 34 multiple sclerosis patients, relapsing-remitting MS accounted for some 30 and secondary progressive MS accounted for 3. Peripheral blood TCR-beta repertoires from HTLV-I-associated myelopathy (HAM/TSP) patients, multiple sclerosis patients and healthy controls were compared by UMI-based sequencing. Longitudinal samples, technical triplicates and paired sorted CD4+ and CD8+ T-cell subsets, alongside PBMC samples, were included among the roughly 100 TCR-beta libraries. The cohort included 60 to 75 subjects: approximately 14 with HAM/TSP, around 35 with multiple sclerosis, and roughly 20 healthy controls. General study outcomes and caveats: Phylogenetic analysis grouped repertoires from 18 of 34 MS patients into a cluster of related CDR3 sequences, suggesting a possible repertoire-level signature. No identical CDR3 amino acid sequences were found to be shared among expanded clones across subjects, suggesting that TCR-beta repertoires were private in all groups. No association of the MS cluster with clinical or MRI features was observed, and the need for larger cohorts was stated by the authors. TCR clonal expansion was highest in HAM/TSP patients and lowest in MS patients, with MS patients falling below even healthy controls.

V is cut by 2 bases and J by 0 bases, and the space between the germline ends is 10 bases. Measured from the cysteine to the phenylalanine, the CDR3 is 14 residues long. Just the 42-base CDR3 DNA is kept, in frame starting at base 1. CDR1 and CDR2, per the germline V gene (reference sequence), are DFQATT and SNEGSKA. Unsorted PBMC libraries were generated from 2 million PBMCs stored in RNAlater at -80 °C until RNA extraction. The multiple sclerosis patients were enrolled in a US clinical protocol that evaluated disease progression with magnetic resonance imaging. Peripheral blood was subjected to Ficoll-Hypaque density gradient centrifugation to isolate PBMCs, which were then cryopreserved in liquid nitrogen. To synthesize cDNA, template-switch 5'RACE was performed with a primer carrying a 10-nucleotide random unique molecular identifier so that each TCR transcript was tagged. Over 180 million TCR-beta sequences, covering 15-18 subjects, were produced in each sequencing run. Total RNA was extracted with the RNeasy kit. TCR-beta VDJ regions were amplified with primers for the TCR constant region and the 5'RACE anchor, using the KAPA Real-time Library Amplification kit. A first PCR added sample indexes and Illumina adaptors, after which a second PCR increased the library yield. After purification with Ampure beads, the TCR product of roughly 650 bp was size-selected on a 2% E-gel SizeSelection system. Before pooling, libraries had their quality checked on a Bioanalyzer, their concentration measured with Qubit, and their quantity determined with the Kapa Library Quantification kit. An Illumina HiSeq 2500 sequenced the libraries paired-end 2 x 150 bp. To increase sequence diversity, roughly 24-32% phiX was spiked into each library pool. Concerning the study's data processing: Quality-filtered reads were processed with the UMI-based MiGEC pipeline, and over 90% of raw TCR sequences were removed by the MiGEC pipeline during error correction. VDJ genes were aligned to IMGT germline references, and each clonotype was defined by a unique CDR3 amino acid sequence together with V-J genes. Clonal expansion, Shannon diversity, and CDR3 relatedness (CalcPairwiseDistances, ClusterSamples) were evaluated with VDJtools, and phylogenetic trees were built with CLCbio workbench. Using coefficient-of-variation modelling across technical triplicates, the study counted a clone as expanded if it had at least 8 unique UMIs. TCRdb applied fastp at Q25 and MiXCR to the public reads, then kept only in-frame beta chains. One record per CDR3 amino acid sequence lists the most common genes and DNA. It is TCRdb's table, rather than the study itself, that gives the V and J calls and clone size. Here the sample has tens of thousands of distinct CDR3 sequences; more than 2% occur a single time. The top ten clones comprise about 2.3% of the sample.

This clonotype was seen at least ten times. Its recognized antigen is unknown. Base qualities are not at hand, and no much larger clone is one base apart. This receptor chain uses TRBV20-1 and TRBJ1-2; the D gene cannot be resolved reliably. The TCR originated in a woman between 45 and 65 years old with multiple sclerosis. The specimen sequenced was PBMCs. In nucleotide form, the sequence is TGCAGTGCTAGACACGGGAACGCTAACTATGGCTACACCTTC. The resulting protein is CSARHGNANYGYTF.